This entry features one T cell receptor beta chain sequence. Cohorts were determined from participant-reported clinical history. Assay used: immunoSEQ multiplex PCR; TCRdb lists only in-frame clones, some missing. The table has under 350,000 clones, 86% seen once. The record originates from a study of blood T cell repertoires in COVID-19. Whole-study context: PBMCs, B-cell-depleted T cells, or T cells were the source of the cDNA or gDNA that made up the material.

The CDR3 covers 14 residues. Germline values: CDR1 LGHNA, CDR2 YSLEER. Trimming cost V 0 bases and J 5 bases, with 10 bases left between them. Sequences were obtained from PBMCs or T cells enriched from blood (not recorded which). The TCR originated in a middle-aged woman with acute COVID-19. V and J are TRBV4-3 and TRBJ1-1, with D perhaps TRBD1 (5 bases). The CDR3 DNA reads as TGCGCCAGCAGCCAAGATGGGGGGAAGACTGAAGCTTTCTTT. Amino acid sequence: CASSQDGGKTEAFF.